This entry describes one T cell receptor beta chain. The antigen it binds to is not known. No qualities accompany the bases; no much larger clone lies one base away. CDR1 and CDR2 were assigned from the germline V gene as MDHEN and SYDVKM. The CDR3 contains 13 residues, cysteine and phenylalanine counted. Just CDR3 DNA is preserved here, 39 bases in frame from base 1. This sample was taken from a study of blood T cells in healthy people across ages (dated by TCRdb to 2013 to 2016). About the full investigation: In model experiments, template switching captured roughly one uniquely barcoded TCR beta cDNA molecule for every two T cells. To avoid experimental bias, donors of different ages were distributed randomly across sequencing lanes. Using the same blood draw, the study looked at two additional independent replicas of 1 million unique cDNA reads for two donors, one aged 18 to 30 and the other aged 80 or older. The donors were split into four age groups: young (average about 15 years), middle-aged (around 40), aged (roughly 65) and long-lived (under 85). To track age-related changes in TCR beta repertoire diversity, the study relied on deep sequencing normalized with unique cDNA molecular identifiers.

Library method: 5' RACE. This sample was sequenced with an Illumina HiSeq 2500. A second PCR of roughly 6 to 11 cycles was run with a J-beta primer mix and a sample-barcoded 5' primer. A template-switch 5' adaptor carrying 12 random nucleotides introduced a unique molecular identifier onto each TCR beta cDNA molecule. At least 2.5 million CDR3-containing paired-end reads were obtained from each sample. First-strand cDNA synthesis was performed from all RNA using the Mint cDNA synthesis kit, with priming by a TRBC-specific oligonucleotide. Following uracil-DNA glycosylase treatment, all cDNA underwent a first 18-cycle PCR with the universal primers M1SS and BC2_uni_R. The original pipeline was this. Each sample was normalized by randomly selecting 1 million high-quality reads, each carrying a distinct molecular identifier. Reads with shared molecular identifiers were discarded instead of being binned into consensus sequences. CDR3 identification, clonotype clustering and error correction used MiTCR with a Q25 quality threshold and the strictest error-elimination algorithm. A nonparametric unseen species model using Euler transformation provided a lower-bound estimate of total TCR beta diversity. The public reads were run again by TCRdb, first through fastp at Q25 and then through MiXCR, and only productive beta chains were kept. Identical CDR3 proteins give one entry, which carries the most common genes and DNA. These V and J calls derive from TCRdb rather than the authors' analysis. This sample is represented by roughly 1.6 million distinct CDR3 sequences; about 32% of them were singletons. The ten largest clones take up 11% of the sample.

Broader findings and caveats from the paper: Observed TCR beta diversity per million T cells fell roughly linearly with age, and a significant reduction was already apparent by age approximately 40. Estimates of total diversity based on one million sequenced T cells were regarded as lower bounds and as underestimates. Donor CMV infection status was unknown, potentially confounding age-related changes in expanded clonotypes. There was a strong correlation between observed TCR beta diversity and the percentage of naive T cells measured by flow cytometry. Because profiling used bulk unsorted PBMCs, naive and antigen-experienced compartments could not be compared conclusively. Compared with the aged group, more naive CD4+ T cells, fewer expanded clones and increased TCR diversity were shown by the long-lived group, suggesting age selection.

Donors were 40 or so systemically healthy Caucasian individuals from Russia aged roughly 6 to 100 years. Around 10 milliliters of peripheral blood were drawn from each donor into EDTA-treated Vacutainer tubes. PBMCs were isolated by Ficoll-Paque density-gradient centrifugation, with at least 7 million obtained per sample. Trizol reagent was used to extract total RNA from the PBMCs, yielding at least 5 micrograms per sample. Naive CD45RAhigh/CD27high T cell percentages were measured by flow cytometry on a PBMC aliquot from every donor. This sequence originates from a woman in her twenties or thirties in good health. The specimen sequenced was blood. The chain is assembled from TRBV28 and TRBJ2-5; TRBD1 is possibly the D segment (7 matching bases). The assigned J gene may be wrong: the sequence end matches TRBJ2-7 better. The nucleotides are TGTGCCAGCATCCATGGAGGGGGCCTCGAGCAGTACTTC. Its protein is CASIHGGGLEQYF.